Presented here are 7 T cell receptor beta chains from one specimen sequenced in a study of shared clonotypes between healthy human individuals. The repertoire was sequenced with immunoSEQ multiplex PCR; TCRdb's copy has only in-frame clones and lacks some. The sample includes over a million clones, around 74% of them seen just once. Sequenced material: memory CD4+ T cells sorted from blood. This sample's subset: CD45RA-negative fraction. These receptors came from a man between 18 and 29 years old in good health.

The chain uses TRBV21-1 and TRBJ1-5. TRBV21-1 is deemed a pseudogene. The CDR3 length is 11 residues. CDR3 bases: TGTGCCAGCACCACACTGGGGCCCCAGCATTTT. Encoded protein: CASTTLGPQHF.

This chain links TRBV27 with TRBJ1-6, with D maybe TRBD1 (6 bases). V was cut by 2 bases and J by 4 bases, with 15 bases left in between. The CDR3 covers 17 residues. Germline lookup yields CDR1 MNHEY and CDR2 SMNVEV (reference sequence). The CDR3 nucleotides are TGTGCCAGCAGTTTAAGCCCGTGGACAGCGTATAATTCACCCCTCCACTTT. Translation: CASSLSPWTAYNSPLHF.

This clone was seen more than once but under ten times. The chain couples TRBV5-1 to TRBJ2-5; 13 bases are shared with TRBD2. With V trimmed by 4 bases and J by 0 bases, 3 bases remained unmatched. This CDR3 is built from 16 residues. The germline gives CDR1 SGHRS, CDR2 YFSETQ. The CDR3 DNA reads TGCGCCAGCAGCATTGGGACTAGCGGGGACCAAGAGACCCAGTACTTC. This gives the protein CASSIGTSGDQETQYF.

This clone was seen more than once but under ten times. In nucleotides, the CDR3 is TGTGCCTGGAGTACGAAGGGGCTGTACACCGGGGAGCTGTTTTTT. Protein sequence: CAWSTKGLYTGELFF. V gene TRBV30 combines with J gene TRBJ2-2; D possibly corresponds to TRBD1 (5 bases). Germline V gene sequence: CDR1 GTSNPN, CDR2 SVGIG (reference sequence). CDR3 length: 15 residues. Trimming took off 2 bases at V and 3 bases at J, with 13 bases between the two ends.

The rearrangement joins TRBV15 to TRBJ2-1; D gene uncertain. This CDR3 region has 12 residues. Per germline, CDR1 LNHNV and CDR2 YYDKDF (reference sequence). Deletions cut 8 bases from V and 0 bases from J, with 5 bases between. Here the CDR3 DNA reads TGTGCCACCCTGGGCTCCTACAATGAGCAGTTCTTC. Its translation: CATLGSYNEQFF. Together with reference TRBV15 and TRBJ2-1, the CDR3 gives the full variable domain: DAMVIQNPRYQVTQFGKPVTLSCSQTLNHNVMYWYQQKSSQAPKLLFHYYDKDFNNEADTPDNFQSRRPNTSFCFLDIRSPGLGDTAMYLCATLGSYNEQFFGPGTRLTVL.

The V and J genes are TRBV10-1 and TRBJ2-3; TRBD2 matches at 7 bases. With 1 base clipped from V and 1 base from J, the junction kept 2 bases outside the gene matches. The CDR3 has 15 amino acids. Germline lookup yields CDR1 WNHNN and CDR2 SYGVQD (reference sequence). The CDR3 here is CASSELSGGTDTQYF. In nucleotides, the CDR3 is TGCGCCAGCAGTGAGTTAAGCGGGGGCACAGATACGCAGTATTTT.

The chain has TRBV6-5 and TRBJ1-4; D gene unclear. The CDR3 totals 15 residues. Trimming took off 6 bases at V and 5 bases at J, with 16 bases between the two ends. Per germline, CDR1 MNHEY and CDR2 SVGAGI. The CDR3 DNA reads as TGTGCCAGCAGCCGTTTTGGACTGGGAAATGAAAAACTGTTTTTT. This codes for CASSRFGLGNEKLFF.